This T cell receptor (beta chain) comes out of a study of glioma-infiltrating T cells after dendritic cell vaccination. Study-level background: Dendritic cells derived from monocytes and pulsed with autologous tumor lysate formed the vaccine.

The germline V gene encodes CDR1 SQVTM and CDR2 ANQGSEA. This CDR3 contains 13 residues. V shed 1 base and J shed 2 bases, with 8 bases lying between them. Indicated time point: after dendritic cell vaccination, including at tumor progression/relapse. None of the glioblastoma patients had an isocitrate dehydrogenase mutation. Libraries were prepared by immunoSEQ multiplex PCR; TCRdb keeps only in-frame clonotypes and omits some of them. The data hold roughly 100,000 clones, with less than 90% observed a single time. This TCR was sampled from a human donor with glioblastoma. The V call is TRBV29-1, the J call TRBJ1-2; TRBD1 is a possible D gene (5 bases). The sample in question was blood, obtained after dendritic cell vaccination. DNA for the CDR3: TGCAGCGTTGAAGGGGGGGTAAACTATGGCTACACCTTC. Translation gives CSVEGGVNYGYTF. Drawing the rest from reference TRBV29-1 and TRBJ1-2, the complete variable domain is SAVISQKPSRDICQRGTSLTIQCQVDSQVTMMFWYRQQPGQSLTLIATANQGSEATYESGFVIDKFPISRPNLTFSTLTVSNMSPEDSSIYLCSVEGGVNYGYTFGSGTRLTVV.